This T cell receptor (beta chain) comes out of a study of PD-1 blockade in classical Hodgkin lymphoma. Study-level results: Anyone who began nivolumab under 1 year after ASCT was excluded. Newly diagnosed patients reportedly trailed healthy donors in baseline TCR diversity.

Concerning this clone itself: Its antigen is unknown.

Assay: immunoSEQ multiplex PCR; the TCRdb copy retains only in-frame clones and omits some. Of more than 90,000 clones in the sample, roughly 81% were seen once. V was clipped by 2 bases and J by 9 bases, with 14 bases between them. CDR1 and CDR2 from the germline V gene are SEHNR and FQNEAQ (reference sequence). The CDR3 covers 13 residues. Exposure to brentuximab vedotin varied, and each patient had relapsed following autologous stem cell transplantation. The sequence was obtained from a human donor with classical Hodgkin lymphoma. The sample consisted of peripheral blood mononuclear cells (PBMCs), taken before the second cycle of nivolumab. The chain couples TRBV7-9 to TRBJ2-7; D is undetermined. CDR3 amino acids: CASSLNPYERQYF. The CDR3 nucleotides read TGTGCCAGCAGCTTAAACCCCTACGAGCGGCAGTACTTC.